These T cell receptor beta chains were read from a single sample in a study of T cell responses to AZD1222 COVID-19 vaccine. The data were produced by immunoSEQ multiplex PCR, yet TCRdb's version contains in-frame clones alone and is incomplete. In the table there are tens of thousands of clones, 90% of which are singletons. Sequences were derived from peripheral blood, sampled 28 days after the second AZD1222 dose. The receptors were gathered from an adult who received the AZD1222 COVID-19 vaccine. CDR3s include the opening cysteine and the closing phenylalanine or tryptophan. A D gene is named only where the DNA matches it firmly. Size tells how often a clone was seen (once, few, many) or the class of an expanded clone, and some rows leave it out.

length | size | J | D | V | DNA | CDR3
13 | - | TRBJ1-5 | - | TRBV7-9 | TGTGCCAGCAGCTTGGCTCATGGTCAGCCCCAGCATTTT | CASSLAHGQPQHF
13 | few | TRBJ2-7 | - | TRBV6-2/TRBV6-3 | TGTGCCAGCAGTTACTCGAGGCAGGTCGAGGAGTACTTC | CASSYSRQVEEYF
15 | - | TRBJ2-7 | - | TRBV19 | TGTGCCAGTAGTCCCTTAGGCCTGTCTACGGTGGAGCAGTACTTC | CASSPLGLSTVEQYF
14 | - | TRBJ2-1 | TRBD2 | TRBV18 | TGTGCCAGCTCAGGGGGACTAGCGCGGGATGAGCAGTTCTTC | CASSGGLARDEQFF
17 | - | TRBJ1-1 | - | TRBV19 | TGTGCCAGTAGTCTCCAGGGAAACCATCCCGGTGGCACTGAAGCTTTCTTT | CASSLQGNHPGGTEAFF
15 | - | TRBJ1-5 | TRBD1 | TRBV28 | TGTGCCAGCAGTTTCGGACAGGGGGGCAATCAGCCCCAGCATTTT | CASSFGQGGNQPQHF
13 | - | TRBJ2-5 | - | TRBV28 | TGTGCCAGCAGTTCTCTAGCCCGGGAGACCCAGTACTTC | CASSSLARETQYF
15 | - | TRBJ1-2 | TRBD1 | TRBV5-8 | TGTGCCAGCAGCTTCTCAGACAGGGCGACCTATGGCTACACCTTC | CASSFSDRATYGYTF
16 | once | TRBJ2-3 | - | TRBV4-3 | TGCGCCAGCAGCCAAGAGGGGGGGGCAGGCACAGATACGCAGTATTTT | CASSQEGGAGTDTQYF
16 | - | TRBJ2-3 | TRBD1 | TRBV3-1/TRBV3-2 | TGTGCCAGCAGCCAAGGACAGGGGGCGAGCACAGATACGCAGTATTTT | CASSQGQGASTDTQYF
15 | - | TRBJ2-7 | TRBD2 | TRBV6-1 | TGTGCCAGCAGTGAAGCGGGAGCGGGATCCTACGAGCAGTACTTC | CASSEAGAGSYEQYF
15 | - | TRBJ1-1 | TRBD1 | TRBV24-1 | TGTGCCACCAGTGATTGGGGAACCGGGACAGGAGAAGCTTTCTTT | CATSDWGTGTGEAFF
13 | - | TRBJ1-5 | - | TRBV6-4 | TGTGCCAGCAGTGTTCAGGGAGGACAGCCCCAGCATTTT | CASSVQGGQPQHF
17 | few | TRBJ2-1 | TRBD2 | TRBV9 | TGTGCCAGCAGCGCCATTAGCGGGGGGGCAGGCTACAATGAGCAGTTCTTC | CASSAISGGAGYNEQFF
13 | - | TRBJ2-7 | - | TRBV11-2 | TGTGCCAGCAGCGGACTTTTAAAGGACGAGCAGTACTTC | CASSGLLKDEQYF
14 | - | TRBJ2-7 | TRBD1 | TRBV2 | TGTGCCAGCAGACCCGGGACAGGGACCTACGAGCAGTACTTC | CASRPGTGTYEQYF
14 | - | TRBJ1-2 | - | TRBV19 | TGTGCCAGTATATCCTCGAGGGCACCGTATGGCTACACCTTC | CASISSRAPYGYTF
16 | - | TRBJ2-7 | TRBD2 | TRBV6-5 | TGTGCCAGCAGTTACAGGGCTAGCGGGGGGTGGAACGAGCAGTACTTC | CASSYRASGGWNEQYF
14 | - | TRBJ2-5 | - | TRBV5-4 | TGTGCCAGCAGCTTGGCCGGGGGACAAGAGACCCAGTACTTC | CASSLAGGQETQYF
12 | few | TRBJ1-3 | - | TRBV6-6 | TGTGCCAGCAGTTCCTGGAGAAACACCATATATTTT | CASSSWRNTIYF
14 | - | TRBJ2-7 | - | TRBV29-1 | TGCAGCGGGGCCCCGGGACATCAAGTCGACGAGCAGTACTTC | CSGAPGHQVDEQYF
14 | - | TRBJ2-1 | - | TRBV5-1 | TGCGCCAGCAGCCCATCGGGGGCGGGGTATGAGCAGTTCTTC | CASSPSGAGYEQFF
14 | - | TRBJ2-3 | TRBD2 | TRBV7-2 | TGTGCCAGCAGCTGGGGGGGCGGGAGGACCCCGCCCCGTTTT | CASSWGGGRTPPRF
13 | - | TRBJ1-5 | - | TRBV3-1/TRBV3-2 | TGTGCCAGCAGCCAAGATCGACGCAACCCAAGGGATTTT | CASSQDRRNPRDF
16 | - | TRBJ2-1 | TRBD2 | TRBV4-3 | TGCGCCAGCAGCCGCCTTGGACTAGCGGGAACAGAAGAGCAGTTCTTC | CASSRLGLAGTEEQFF
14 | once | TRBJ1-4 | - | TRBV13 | TGTGCCAGCAGCCTCAGGTCCGTTAATGAAAAACTGTTTTTT | CASSLRSVNEKLFF
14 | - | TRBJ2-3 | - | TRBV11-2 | TGTGCCAGCAGCTTAGGGGGACCAACAGATACGCAGTATTTT | CASSLGGPTDTQYF
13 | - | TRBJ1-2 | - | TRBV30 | TGTGCCTGGAGTAGCCGGATTAACTATGGCTACACCTTC | CAWSSRINYGYTF
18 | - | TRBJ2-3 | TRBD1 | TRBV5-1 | TGCGCCAGCAGCTTGGCCGGGGTCAGGGGGAAGAGCACAGATACGCAGTATTTT | CASSLAGVRGKSTDTQYF
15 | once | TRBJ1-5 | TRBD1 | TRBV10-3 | TGTGCCATCAGTGCAGGGACAGGGGGCAATCAGCCCCAGCATTTT | CAISAGTGGNQPQHF
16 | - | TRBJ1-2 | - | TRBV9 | TGTGCCAGCAGCTCAGGCGACAGCGGGGGTATCTATGGCTACACCTTC | CASSSGDSGGIYGYTF
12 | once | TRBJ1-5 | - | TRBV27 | TGTGCCAGCAGTTTATCCGGGGGGCTCCAGCATTTT | CASSLSGGLQHF
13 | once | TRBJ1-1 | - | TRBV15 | TGTGCCACCAGCAGGGGGGGGCTTGGGGAAGCTTTCTTT | CATSRGGLGEAFF
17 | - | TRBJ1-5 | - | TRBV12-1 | TGTGCCAGCAGCTTCCGCGGGGCTGGCGGGAGGGATCAGCCCCAGCATTTT | CASSFRGAGGRDQPQHF
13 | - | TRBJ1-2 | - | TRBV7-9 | TGTGCCAGCAGCCTTAGACCCAACTATGGCTACACCTTC | CASSLRPNYGYTF
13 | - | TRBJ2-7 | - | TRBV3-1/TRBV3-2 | TGTGCCAGCAGCCAAGTCGCGGGTGGCGAGCAGTACTTC | CASSQVAGGEQYF
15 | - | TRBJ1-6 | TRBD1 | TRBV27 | TGTGCCAGCAGTTTATGGGGACAGGGGCTATCACCCCTCCACTTT | CASSLWGQGLSPLHF